These T cell receptor beta chains were read from a single sample in a study of CD8 T cells in ankylosing spondylitis. Each CDR3 protein gets one entry after TCRdb re-called the 5' RACE reads with MiXCR. The sample has 130,000 or so distinct CDR3 sequences; around 7% are singletons. Sequenced material: blood, either unsorted or a sorted T cell fraction (not recorded which). These receptors were taken from a male donor with ankylosing spondylitis or in good health (not recorded which). CDR3s include the opening cysteine and the closing phenylalanine or tryptophan. Each record gives: clone size, V gene, D gene, J gene, CDR3 DNA, CDR3 protein. The D gene is left open where the match is weak. Clone size appears in some rows only: once, few, many, or a class for an expanded clone.

many	TRBV5-1	TRBD1	TRBJ2-7	TGCGCCAGCAGGGCGGGACAGGGTATCCACGAGCAGTACTTC	CASRAGQGIHEQYF
many	TRBV21-1	.	TRBJ2-7	TGTGCCAGCAGCAGGGCCCTTCGGAACGAGCAGTACTTC	CASSRALRNEQYF
many	TRBV29-1	TRBD1	TRBJ1-2	TGCAGCGTTGAAGGGGATCGGACAGGGGGCAAGAACTATGGCTACACCTTC	CSVEGDRTGGKNYGYTF
many	TRBV20-1	TRBD2	TRBJ2-1	TGCAGTGCTAGGGTAGCGGGATCCTACAATGAGCAGTTCTTC	CSARVAGSYNEQFF
few	TRBV5-6	.	TRBJ1-4	TGTGCCAGCAGCTTAAGAGATAATGAAAAACTGTTTTTT	CASSLRDNEKLFF
many	TRBV20-1	.	TRBJ2-7	TGCAGTGCTAGAGATAGCAGGGCGGTCCCCTCTTACGAGCAGTACTTC	CSARDSRAVPSYEQYF
many	TRBV12-3/TRBV12-4	TRBD1	TRBJ1-3	TGTGCCAGCAGTAAGGACAGGGCCTGGAACACCATATATTTT	CASSKDRAWNTIYF
many	TRBV7-2	TRBD1	TRBJ1-4	TGTGCCAGCAGCTTAAATGGACAGGCGAACAATGAAAAACTGTTTTTT	CASSLNGQANNEKLFF
.	TRBV5-1	TRBD1	TRBJ1-1	TGCGCCAGCAGCCCGCGACAGGGGGCGGCTGGTCCTGAAGCTTTCTTT	CASSPRQGAAGPEAFF
many	TRBV6-6	.	TRBJ2-7	TGTGCCAGCATGGGGACGCAGTCCTACGAGCAGTACTTC	CASMGTQSYEQYF
many	TRBV7-3	TRBD1	TRBJ2-2	TGTGCCAGCAGCCCATCAGGGGGAGAAACCGGGGAGCTGTTTTTT	CASSPSGGETGELFF
many	TRBV12-3/TRBV12-4	TRBD1	TRBJ2-3	TGTGCCAGCAGTTTTCCGCAGGGGGCTAGCACAGATACGCAGTATTTT	CASSFPQGASTDTQYF
many	TRBV5-1	.	TRBJ1-2	TGCGCCAGCAGCTTGGAAGTTCGGCAGGCCGGCTACACCTTC	CASSLEVRQAGYTF
many	TRBV11-2	TRBD2	TRBJ2-1	TGTGCCAGCAGCTTCCGATTACTAGCGGGAGGTAATGAGCAGTTCTTC	CASSFRLLAGGNEQFF
many	TRBV27	.	TRBJ2-1	TGTGCCAGCAGTTCCGCCGGGACCGGACTGTACAATGAGCAGTTCTTC	CASSSAGTGLYNEQFF
many	TRBV7-8	.	TRBJ2-7	TGTGCCAGCAGCTTTTCAGGGACCTACGAGCAGTACTTC	CASSFSGTYEQYF
few	TRBV11-2	TRBD2	TRBJ2-3	TGTGCCAGCAGCCTACGGACTAGCGGGGGAGCTACTAGCACAGATACGCAGTATTTT	CASSLRTSGGATSTDTQYF
many	TRBV5-1	.	TRBJ2-7	TGCGCCAGCAGCAAGGGGGAAGATTTTAGCGAGCAGTACTTC	CASSKGEDFSEQYF
many	TRBV20-1	.	TRBJ2-2	TGCAGTGCTCGACAGGCGGGGGCCGGGGAGCTGTTTTTT	CSARQAGAGELFF
many	TRBV15	.	TRBJ1-5	TGTGCCACCAGCAGAGATGTAAATCAGCCCCAGCATTTT	CATSRDVNQPQHF
many	TRBV3-1	TRBD2	TRBJ2-3	TGTGCCAGCAGCCCGCGGACTAGCGGGGGGGCTGGTACGCAGTATTTT	CASSPRTSGGAGTQYF
many	TRBV7-3	TRBD1	TRBJ1-2	TGTGCCAGCAGCCGCGACAGGGGTTATGGCTACACCTTC	CASSRDRGYGYTF
many	TRBV16	TRBD1	TRBJ1-1	TGTGCCAGCAGCCTCGACAGGGGGCGGGCTGAAGCTTTCTTT	CASSLDRGRAEAFF
many	TRBV5-1	TRBD2	TRBJ2-7	TGCGCCAGCAGCTGGACTAGCGGGAACTACGAGCAGTACTTC	CASSWTSGNYEQYF
many	TRBV5-1	.	TRBJ1-1	TGCGCCAGCAGCGTGAGGCCTCCGGACCGGAACACTGAAGCTTTCTTT	CASSVRPPDRNTEAFF
many	TRBV5-1	.	TRBJ2-1	TGCGCCAGCAGCGGGGGGGGCACCTACAATGAGCAGTTCTTC	CASSGGGTYNEQFF
many	TRBV7-2	.	TRBJ2-2	TGTGCCAGCAGCCCCGCGAACACCGGGGAGCTGTTTTTT	CASSPANTGELFF
many	TRBV6-5	.	TRBJ1-6	TGTGCCAGCAGTTACCTCCCGGGGAATTCACCCCTCCACTTT	CASSYLPGNSPLHF
many	TRBV7-8	.	TRBJ2-3	TGTGCCAGCAGACAAGGGCTGGGACAAACGGCAGATACGCAGTATTTT	CASRQGLGQTADTQYF
many	TRBV7-9	.	TRBJ2-7	TGTGCCAGCAGCTTTGGGGGGAGCTCCTACGAGCAGTACTTC	CASSFGGSSYEQYF
many	TRBV5-1	.	TRBJ2-7	TGCGCCAGCAGCTTGGGTAGGAACGAGGGCTACGAGCAGTACTTC	CASSLGRNEGYEQYF
many	TRBV5-1	TRBD2	TRBJ2-3	TGCGCCAGCAGCTTGGCTCGTCCCCTAGCGGGGGGGCAAATAAAGCGGGCTCATACGCAGTATTTT	CASSLARPLAGGQIKRAHTQYF
many	TRBV5-6	TRBD2	TRBJ2-3	TGTGCCAGCAGACTCTCAGCCTCCGTAGCGGGAAAAGGCTCAGATACGCAGTATTTT	CASRLSASVAGKGSDTQYF
many	TRBV2	TRBD1	TRBJ1-1	TGTGCCAGCAGGGGGGACAGGACTGAAGCTTTCTTT	CASRGDRTEAFF